The 26 T cell receptor beta chains below come from one sample, sequenced in a study of cytomegalovirus exposure and HLA in healthy donors. Clones were read by immunoSEQ multiplex PCR, and TCRdb kept only the in-frame ones, dropping some. The sample shows 100,000 to 120,000 clones, roughly nine tenths of them seen only once. Sample: PBMCs. These receptors all come from a young woman in good health and CMV-seronegative.

V gene TRBV6-5 combines with J gene TRBJ1-5, with 8 bases matching TRBD1. V lost 4 bases and J lost 6; bases outside the gene matches: 11. This CDR3 spans 16 amino acids. Looked up from germline, CDR1 is MNHEY and CDR2 is SVGAGI. CDR3 sequence reads: CASSLRTGTLAQPQHF. The CDR3 region has the DNA TGTGCCAGCAGTTTAAGGACAGGGACCCTCGCTCAGCCCCAGCATTTT.

This chain joins TRBV2 and TRBJ1-2; no definite D call. In germline, CDR1 is SNHLY, CDR2 FYNNEI. The germline V and J ends were trimmed by 8 bases and 0 bases, with 10 bases remaining between them. This CDR3 region has 13 residues. The chain's CDR3 is CASPSIANYGYTF. CDR3 coding DNA: TGTGCCAGCCCCTCCATAGCTAACTATGGCTACACCTTC.

This clone was seen only once. The J gene is TRBJ2-7, the V gene TRBV4-3, with 8 bases fitting TRBD1. This CDR3 is 15 amino acids long. V shed 2 bases, J shed 6 bases, and the junction held 9 bases outside the gene matches. Per germline, CDR1 LGHNA and CDR2 YSLEER. CDR3 amino acids: CASSQLQGGPFEQYF. For the CDR3, the DNA is TGCGCCAGCAGCCAACTACAGGGGGGCCCCTTCGAGCAGTACTTC.

A few counts support this clone. V is TRBV4-2 and J is TRBJ1-1; D may be TRBD1 (5 bases). Per germline, CDR1 LGHNA and CDR2 YNFKEQ. V lost 0 bases and J lost 4, with 15 bases in between. The CDR3 is 16 residues long. The CDR3 bases are TGTGCCAGCAGCCAAGAATCAGGGATGGTAGGCACTGAAGCTTTCTTT. This encodes CASSQESGMVGTEAFF.

The chain links TRBV6-6 to TRBJ2-7; D is perhaps TRBD1 (6 bases). This CDR3 has 14 residues. V was clipped by 2 bases and J by 5 bases, with 13 bases between them. Per germline, CDR1 MNHNY and CDR2 SVGAGI (reference sequence). The CDR3, as DNA: TGTGCCAGCAGTTACGGCCCCGGACAGAACGAGCAGTACTTC. It encodes CASSYGPGQNEQYF.

V usage is TRBV19 and J usage is TRBJ2-7; D is uncertain. With 7 bases removed from V and 0 bases from J, the gap between germline ends came to 13 bases. Germline lookup yields CDR1 LNHDA and CDR2 SQIVND (reference sequence). The length of the CDR3 is 14 residues. The CDR3 nucleotides are TGTGCCAGTAAGTCCCTGGCTAGCTCCTACGAGCAGTACTTC. Translating it yields CASKSLASSYEQYF.

V is TRBV6-5 and J is TRBJ2-7; D possibly corresponds to TRBD2 (6 bases). The CDR3 runs 13 residues. Deletions cut 4 bases from V and 3 bases from J, with 10 bases between. Germline CDR1 is MNHEY and CDR2 is SVGAGI. CDR3 DNA sequence: TGTGCCAGCAGTTGGGGCGGGAACTACGAGCAGTACTTC. It translates to CASSWGGNYEQYF.

V is TRBV15 and J is TRBJ1-3, with no clear D. The CDR3 spans 15 residues. Germline V gene sequence: CDR1 LNHNV, CDR2 YYDKDF (reference sequence). The V end lost 0 bases, the J end lost 0 bases, and 6 bases lay between the germline ends. CDR3 DNA: TGTGCCACCAGCAGAGATGCACTCTCTGGAAACACCATATATTTT. Amino acid sequence: CATSRDALSGNTIYF.

This chain joins TRBV14 and TRBJ1-1, with D maybe TRBD1 (5 bases). The V gene lost 3 bases and the J gene lost 0 bases, with 11 bases spanning the gap. The CDR3 consists of 15 residues. The germline V gene encodes CDR1 SGHDN and CDR2 FVKESK. CDR3 sequence: CASSHFDSMNTEAFF. CDR3 bases: TGTGCCAGCAGCCACTTTGACAGTATGAACACTGAAGCTTTCTTT.

This clone has a single count. V and J are TRBV5-1 and TRBJ1-1, with 8 bases identical to TRBD1. This CDR3 comprises 15 residues. Looked up from germline, CDR1 is SGHRS and CDR2 is YFSETQ. The J segment lost 3 bases and the V segment lost 0 bases, leaving 4 bases of the junction unmatched. In DNA form, the CDR3 reads TGCGCCAGCAGCTTGGGGTCAGGGGGCCACACTGAAGCTTTCTTT. Translated: CASSLGSGGHTEAFF.

The chain couples TRBV7-8 to TRBJ1-3, with D tentatively TRBD1 (5 bases). V shed 4 bases and J shed 1 base, with 5 bases lying between them. Looked up from germline, CDR1 is SGHVS and CDR2 is FQNEAQ. The CDR3 extends over 13 amino acids. The CDR3 bases are TGTGCCAGCAGCTCAGGGTCTGGAAACACCATATATTTT. This sequence encodes CASSSGSGNTIYF. The whole variable domain, remainder taken from reference TRBV7-8 and TRBJ1-3, is GAGVSQSPRYKVAKRGQDVALRCDPISGHVSLFWYQQALGQGPEFLTYFQNEAQLDKSGLPSDRFFAERPEGSVSTLKIQRTQQEDSAVYLCASSSGSGNTIYFGEGSWLTVV.

The V call is TRBV30, the J call TRBJ2-7, with D maybe TRBD2 (6 bases). This CDR3 has 11 residues. Germline CDR1 is GTSNPN and CDR2 is SVGIG (reference sequence). Deletions cut 4 bases from V and 5 bases from J, with 9 bases between. The CDR3 region has the DNA TGTGCCTGGACGGAGGGCCACGAGCAGTACTTC. Translation: CAWTEGHEQYF. Filled out from reference TRBV30 and TRBJ2-7, the complete variable domain reads SQTIHQWPATLVQPVGSPLSLECTVEGTSNPNLYWYRQAAGRGLQLLFYSVGIGQISSEVPQNLSASRPQDRQFILSSKKLLLSDSGFYLCAWTEGHEQYFGPGTRLTVT.

The genes are TRBV19 and TRBJ2-7; TRBD1 is a possible D gene (5 bases). Germline V CDR1 and CDR2: LNHDA, SQIVND (reference sequence). The V gene lost 3 bases and the J gene lost 2 bases, with 17 bases spanning the gap. This CDR3 has 16 residues. CDR3 residues: CASSISSGPVTYEQYF. CDR3 in DNA: TGTGCCAGTAGTATTTCGTCAGGGCCAGTTACCTACGAGCAGTACTTC.

The CDR3 nucleotides are TGTGCCAGCACCTACCCGGGAAGGACTTCGGGGGAGCAGTACTTC. Residues: CASTYPGRTSGEQYF. The V and J genes are TRBV6-5 and TRBJ2-7, with D maybe TRBD2 (5 bases). Trimming removed 7 bases at V and 7 bases at J, with 23 bases between. The V gene's germline CDR1 is MNHEY and CDR2 SVGAGI. The CDR3 covers 15 residues.

This clone was detected once. The genes are TRBV28 and TRBJ2-1, with a weak D call TRBD2 (6 bases). Germline loops: CDR1 MDHEN, CDR2 SYDVKM. The CDR3 contains 18 residues. Trimming stripped 5 bases from V and 7 bases from J, with 27 bases between. The CDR3 nucleotides are TGTGCCAGCAGTCCTAGAGCGGGTTTGGCCCCCCGGGTGAATGAGCAGTTCTTC. Residues: CASSPRAGLAPRVNEQFF.

V and J are TRBV19 and TRBJ1-2, with 8 bases matching TRBD1. The CDR3 has 15 residues. CDR1 and CDR2 from the germline V gene are LNHDA and SQIVND (reference sequence). The J segment lost 6 bases and the V segment lost 5 bases, leaving 11 bases of the junction unmatched. Written as DNA, the CDR3 is TGTGCCAGTAGTCCTGGCGTCAGGGGGCGCGATGGCTACACCTTC. Its protein product is CASSPGVRGRDGYTF.

This chain connects TRBV6-1 to TRBJ2-7; D perhaps matches TRBD2 (6 bases). The CDR3 contains 12 residues. Trimming removed 4 bases from V and 4 bases from J, with 8 bases in between. CDR1 and CDR2 (germline): MNHNS, SASEGT. The DNA of the CDR3 is TGTGCCAGCAGTGGGGAGGTTTACGAGCAGTACTTC. Protein product: CASSGEVYEQYF.

The chain has TRBV5-1 and TRBJ1-2; possible D gene TRBD1, 5 bases. The V end was cut by 0 bases, the J end by 2 bases, with 5 bases between. This CDR3 is built from 13 residues. In germline, CDR1 is SGHRS, CDR2 YFSETQ. CDR3 region: CASSLGQNYGYTF. As DNA, the CDR3 is TGCGCCAGCAGCTTGGGACAGAACTATGGCTACACCTTC.

The V call is TRBV10-2, the J call TRBJ2-7; 8 bases align to TRBD2. The CDR3 is 14 amino acids. Per the germline V gene, CDR1 is WSHSY and CDR2 is SAAADI. V lost 6 bases to trimming and J lost 0 bases; unmatched junction nucleotides: 4. In DNA, the CDR3 is TGCGCCAGCAGGGGTGGGACTAGCTCCTACGAGCAGTACTTC. This sequence encodes CASRGGTSSYEQYF.

This chain connects TRBV5-1 to TRBJ2-3, with 7 bases fitting TRBD2. Unmatched junction bases numbered 3, after V lost 4 bases and J lost 1 base. The germline V gene has CDR1 SGHRS and CDR2 YFSETQ. The CDR3 is 14 residues long. The chain's CDR3 is CASSPGGRTDTQYF. The CDR3 region has the DNA TGCGCCAGCAGCCCGGGGGGACGCACAGATACGCAGTATTTT.

The CDR3 loop is CASRSGNQETQYF. The DNA of the CDR3 is TGCGCCAGCCGGTCAGGGAACCAAGAGACCCAGTACTTC. The chain couples TRBV5-1 to TRBJ2-5, with D possibly being TRBD1 (5 bases). This CDR3 is built from 13 residues. CDR1 is SGHRS, CDR2 YFSETQ, per germline. The V end lost 7 bases, the J end lost 0 bases, and 10 bases lay between the germline ends.

V gene TRBV7-6 combines with J gene TRBJ2-1, with a tentative D call TRBD1 (5 bases). The V gene's germline CDR1 is SGHVS and CDR2 FNYEAQ. Trimming cost V 6 bases and J 6 bases, with 15 bases left between them. The CDR3 length is 14 residues. The CDR3, as DNA: TGTGCCAGCAGTGGGGCCCCTACGAGCAATGAGCAGTTCTTC. This encodes CASSGAPTSNEQFF.

V is TRBV29-1 and J is TRBJ1-5; 7 bases map to TRBD1. The length of the CDR3 is 15 residues. J lost 3 bases, V lost 6 bases, and 11 bases had no gene match. Germline-derived CDR1 and CDR2 are SQVTM and ANQGSEA. In DNA, the CDR3 is TGCAGCGTAGTGACAGGGTCAAATAACAATCAGCCCCAGCATTTT. Protein: CSVVTGSNNNQPQHF.

The table lists this clone with a few counts. This rearrangement joins TRBV14 to TRBJ1-5; the D gene is possibly TRBD1 (6 bases). The CDR3 totals 17 residues. Trimming stripped 0 bases from V and 2 bases from J, with 14 bases between. CDR1 is SGHDN and CDR2 is FVKESK in the germline V gene. This chain's CDR3 is CASSQDRSGGRNQPQHF. Written as DNA, the CDR3 is TGTGCCAGCAGCCAAGATCGGAGCGGGGGGCGCAATCAGCCCCAGCATTTT.

This chain links TRBV5-1 with TRBJ2-1; 10 bases map to TRBD2. Germline V gives CDR1 SGHRS, CDR2 YFSETQ. V shed 4 bases and J 5 bases; nucleotides not matched to a gene: 18. This CDR3 contains 19 residues. The CDR3: CASSPTGTSVPTWDNEQFF. As DNA, the CDR3 is TGCGCCAGCAGCCCAACCGGGACTAGCGTGCCGACCTGGGACAATGAGCAGTTCTTC.

V and J are TRBV19 and TRBJ1-1; possible D gene TRBD1, 5 bases. This CDR3 region has 11 residues. CDR1 and CDR2 from the germline V gene are LNHDA and SQIVND (reference sequence). V was pared by 8 bases and J by 5 bases, with 9 bases between. DNA for the CDR3: TGTGCCAGTTACAGGAGAACTGAAGCTTTCTTT. This translates into CASYRRTEAFF.